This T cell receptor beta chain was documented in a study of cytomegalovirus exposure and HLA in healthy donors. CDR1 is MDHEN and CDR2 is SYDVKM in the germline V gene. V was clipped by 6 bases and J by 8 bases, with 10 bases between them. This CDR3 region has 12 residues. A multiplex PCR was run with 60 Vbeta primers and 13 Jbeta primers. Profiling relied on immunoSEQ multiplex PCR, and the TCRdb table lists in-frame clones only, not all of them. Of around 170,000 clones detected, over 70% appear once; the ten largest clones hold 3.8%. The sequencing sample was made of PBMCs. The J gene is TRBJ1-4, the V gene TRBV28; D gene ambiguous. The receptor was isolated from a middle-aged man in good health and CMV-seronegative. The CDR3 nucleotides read TGTGCCAGCAGCCGAGGGATCGAAAAACTGTTTTTT. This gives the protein CASSRGIEKLFF.